One T cell receptor (beta chain) is described in this entry. The antigen is undetermined. Germline V gene sequence: CDR1 SGHNT, CDR2 YYREEE (reference sequence). The V gene lost 2 bases and the J gene lost 8 bases, with 13 bases spanning the gap. This CDR3 is built from 13 residues. These data belong to a study of OX40 agonist ivuxolimab in advanced cancers. Background on the study: Two patients with cutaneous melanoma and one with hepatocellular carcinoma, three in total, showed partial responses. Whole-study results and caveats: Both blood CD4+ and CD8+ T cells showed clonal growth by week 6 at 0.1 to 3.0 mg/kg. Not determined was the antigen specificity of the expanded peripheral T cells.

Using immunoSEQ multiplex PCR, the repertoire was profiled, and TCRdb retains in-frame clones only, with some absent. The sample shows some 74,000 clones, roughly 85% of them seen only once. The V and J genes are TRBV5-4 and TRBJ1-2; D perhaps matches TRBD1 (5 bases). Specimen: CD4+ or CD8+ T cells sorted from blood, collected in a trial of the OX40 agonist ivuxolimab. The receptor's source is an adult with an advanced solid tumor such as melanoma, head and neck, liver or kidney cancer. CDR3 residues: CASSFSGIRGYTF. In DNA, the CDR3 is TGTGCCAGCAGCTTCTCAGGGATAAGGGGCTACACCTTC.